Presented here are 17 T cell receptor beta chains from one specimen sequenced in a study of cytomegalovirus exposure and HLA in healthy donors. Amplification used 60 Vbeta primers and 13 Jbeta primers. Clones were sequenced by immunoSEQ multiplex PCR, and TCRdb holds only the in-frame ones, with some missing. The listing contains roughly 100,000 clones. The sequencing sample was made of PBMCs. The receptors here all came from a man aged 35 to 55 in good health and CMV-seronegative.

The chain joins TRBV5-6 to TRBJ2-5, with 14 bases identical to TRBD2. The CDR3 has 16 residues. Losses at the gene ends were 4 bases for V and 6 bases for J; bases not matched to a gene: 8. CDR1 and CDR2 (germline): SGHDT, YYEEEE. CDR3 sequence (DNA): TGTGCCAGCAGCCGCCTGCGGACTAGCGGGGGGAAGACCCAGTACTTC. Protein sequence: CASSRLRTSGGKTQYF.

J is TRBJ1-2 and V is TRBV10-3, with a possible D match to TRBD1 (5 bases). Germline CDR1 and CDR2: ENHRY and SYGVKD. The CDR3 covers 13 residues. V dropped 6 bases and J dropped 4 bases, with 12 bases sitting between them. The CDR3 sequence is CAISPGGGYGYTF. CDR3 sequence (DNA): TGTGCCATCAGCCCGGGGGGAGGCTATGGCTACACCTTC.

The rearrangement uses TRBV5-1 and TRBJ1-4; D gene unclear. The germline V gene has CDR1 SGHRS and CDR2 YFSETQ. Trimming cost V 0 bases and J 8 bases, with 14 bases left between them. The CDR3 is made up of 15 amino acids. The CDR3 DNA follows: TGCGCCAGCAGCTTGGAGTTGGGGAGGGTAGAAAAACTGTTTTTT. Translated: CASSLELGRVEKLFF.

The chain recombines TRBV18 with TRBJ1-1; D is unresolved. The CDR3 loop spans 15 amino acids. The V end lost 3 bases, the J end lost 0 bases, and 11 bases lay between the germline ends. Germline CDR1 is KGHSH and CDR2 is LQKENI. CDR3 DNA sequence: TGTGCCAGCTCACCTCTCGATTCTATGAACACTGAAGCTTTCTTT. Translating it yields CASSPLDSMNTEAFF.

This chain joins TRBV5-1 and TRBJ2-7; D may be TRBD2 (5 bases). V was pared by 3 bases and J by 5 bases, with 15 bases between. The CDR3 runs 14 residues. CDR1 and CDR2 (germline): SGHRS, YFSETQ. The CDR3 region has the DNA TGCGCCAGCAGCTCGCTGGGTATCGGGAACGAGCAGTACTTC. This sequence encodes CASSSLGIGNEQYF.

The chain couples TRBV28 to TRBJ2-1, with TRBD2 matching over 8 bases. Losses at the gene ends were 2 bases for V and 7 bases for J; bases not matched to a gene: 7. CDR3 length: 15 amino acids. Germline CDR1 is MDHEN and CDR2 is SYDVKM. The CDR3 DNA reads as TGTGCCAGCAGTTTACGGGAGATAGCGGGGAATGAGCAGTTCTTC. This translates into CASSLREIAGNEQFF.

The chain links TRBV9 to TRBJ1-1; no clear D gene. Germline V CDR1 and CDR2: SGDLS, YYNGEE. Trimming took 0 bases from V and 0 from J, leaving 9 bases between them. The CDR3 is 15 amino acids. CDR3 coding DNA: TGTGCCAGCAGCGTAGCGCCGGACTTGAACACTGAAGCTTTCTTT. Translation gives CASSVAPDLNTEAFF.

This chain links TRBV12-2 with TRBJ1-2; TRBD1, as called in the table, went unchecked against the DNA. TRBV12-2 is labeled a pseudogene. CDR3 length: 17 residues. CDR3 nucleotide sequence: TGTGCAAGTCGCTTACCTGGGACAGGGCCTCCTGGAAAAGGCTACACCTTC. Protein sequence: CASRLPGTGPPGKGYTF.

The chain employs TRBV19 and TRBJ2-7; 9 positions match TRBD1. The CDR3 sequence is 13 residues long. Germline values: CDR1 LNHDA, CDR2 SQIVND (reference sequence). Trimming took 4 bases from V and 3 from J; bases not matched to a gene: 1. The CDR3 region is CASSKTGGYEQYF. CDR3 nucleotides: TGTGCCAGTAGTAAGACAGGGGGCTACGAGCAGTACTTC.

The chain couples TRBV19 to TRBJ2-1, with D perhaps TRBD2 (5 bases). Trimming shortened V by 9 bases and J by 4 bases, and 16 bases separated the two germline ends. The CDR3 runs to 14 residues. Germline V gene sequence: CDR1 LNHDA, CDR2 SQIVND (reference sequence). CDR3: CASSRMGVYNEQFF. The CDR3 nucleotides are TGTGCCAGCAGCCGTATGGGAGTGTACAATGAGCAGTTCTTC.

This chain uses TRBV9 with TRBJ2-7; D is unresolved. Trimming shortened V by 0 bases and J by 1 base, and 8 bases separated the two germline ends. The germline CDR1 and CDR2 sequences are SGDLS and YYNGEE. The CDR3 has 14 amino acids. The CDR3 loop reads CASSVDVNSYEQYF. The DNA for the CDR3 is TGTGCCAGCAGCGTAGATGTTAATTCCTACGAGCAGTACTTC.

The CDR3 nucleotides read TGTGCCAGCAGCTTAGGGACTAGCGGGAATACGCAGTATTTT. Translation gives CASSLGTSGNTQYF. The chain combines TRBV11-2 with TRBJ2-3; the match to TRBD2 covers 12 bases. CDR1 SGHAT and CDR2 FQNNGV come from the germline V gene. V dropped 1 base and J dropped 7; count of bases not matched to a gene: 0. This CDR3 has 14 residues.

The CDR3 DNA follows: TGTGCCAGTAGTTTAAGATTAGGACAGGGATCGGTTCAGCCCCAGCATTTT. Encoded protein: CASSLRLGQGSVQPQHF. V gene TRBV19 combines with J gene TRBJ1-5; 8 positions match TRBD1. Trimming took 5 bases from V and 6 from J; bases not matched to a gene: 15. The CDR3 is 17 amino acids. The V gene's germline CDR1 is LNHDA and CDR2 SQIVND (reference sequence).

The gene calls are TRBV7-6 and TRBJ2-1, with 9 nucleotides matching TRBD2. The CDR3 is 15 amino acids. From germline, CDR1 is SGHVS and CDR2 FNYEAQ. V lost 4 bases, J lost 8 bases, and 9 bases stayed unmatched. Written as DNA, the CDR3 is TGTGCCAGCAGCTCCGCGGGAGGGTTAGGCTATGAGCAGTTCTTC. This gives the protein CASSSAGGLGYEQFF.

This rearrangement joins TRBV4-3 to TRBJ1-5; perhaps TRBD1 as D (6 bases). Germline CDR1 reads LGHNA; CDR2 reads YSLEER. V was trimmed by 0 bases and J by 6 bases, leaving 15 bases between them. CDR3 size: 16 residues. The chain's CDR3 is CASSQDSGGSGQPQHF. In DNA form, the CDR3 reads TGCGCCAGCAGCCAAGATTCGGGGGGCTCTGGTCAGCCCCAGCATTTT.

The CDR3 sequence: CASSPGQGLNTEAFF. CDR3 nucleotides: TGTGCCAGCAGCCCCGGGCAGGGTCTGAACACTGAAGCTTTCTTT. This chain uses TRBV7-8 with TRBJ1-1; the D gene is possibly TRBD1 (5 bases). V was trimmed by 5 bases and J by 0 bases, leaving 13 bases between them. Germline CDR1 is SGHVS and CDR2 is FQNEAQ. The CDR3 runs 15 residues. Based on the CDR3 plus reference TRBV7-8 and TRBJ1-1, the full variable domain is GAGVSQSPRYKVAKRGQDVALRCDPISGHVSLFWYQQALGQGPEFLTYFQNEAQLDKSGLPSDRFFAERPEGSVSTLKIQRTQQEDSAVYLCASSPGQGLNTEAFFGQGTRLTVV.

The V and J genes are TRBV7-2 and TRBJ2-1; the D gene is possibly TRBD2 (6 bases). CDR3 length: 14 amino acids. Germline CDR1 SGHTA, CDR2 FQGNSA. Between the trimmed V and J ends, which lost 3 bases and 7 bases, there was a span of 13 bases. CDR3 sequence: CASSFGTGNNEQFF. CDR3 DNA sequence: TGTGCCAGCAGCTTCGGGACTGGAAATAATGAGCAGTTCTTC.